This is a list of T cell receptor beta chains from one sample in a study of T cell repertoires in cytomegalovirus infection. For these TCRs, the target antigens are not known. TCRdb redid the calling of the reads with MiXCR, one entry per CDR3 protein. Among 830,000 or so distinct CDR3 sequences listed, about 30% were seen once. The sample consisted of cultured CD8+ T cells from PBMCs, taken from culture after CMV antigen stimulation. These receptors were collected from a human donor in good health (CMV status not recorded). Some clones in this sample may be carry-over from other donors' samples. Each CDR3 is given with its conserved first and last residue. The order of the fields is J gene, D gene, V gene, clone size, CDR3 DNA, CDR3 protein. D genes are given only for firm matches. The size entry is marked missing in some rows and otherwise reads once, few, many or a size class.

>TRBJ1-1|TRBD1|TRBV14|-
TGTGCCAGCAGCACACAGGGGAGGAACACTGAAGCTTTCTTT
CASSTQGRNTEAFF
>TRBJ1-1|TRBD1|TRBV6-5|-
TGTGCCAGCAGTTACTCCCCAGGGGGTGCTGAAGCTTTCTTT
CASSYSPGGAEAFF
>TRBJ2-7|TRBD1|TRBV6-6|-
TGTGCCAGCAGTTACGGGACAGGTGTCGGCTACGAGCAGTACTTC
CASSYGTGVGYEQYF
>TRBJ2-2|TRBD2|TRBV4-1|-
TGTGCCAGCAGCCAAACTTGGGGACTAGAAAACACCGGGGAGCTGTTTTTT
CASSQTWGLENTGELFF
>TRBJ2-2|-|TRBV4-3|-
TGCGCCAGCAGCCAAGACGAAATCCTCAACACCGGGGAGCTGTTTTTT
CASSQDEILNTGELFF
>TRBJ1-1|-|TRBV12-3/TRBV12-4|-
TGTGCCAGCAAGGGGGGGGAGGTGGGGCAAGGGGAGACTGAAGCTTTCTTT
CASKGGEVGQGETEAFF
>TRBJ1-2|TRBD1|TRBV29-1|-
TGCAGCGTTGTTACAGGGGCTTATAGCTACACCTTC
CSVVTGAYSYTF
>TRBJ1-1|-|TRBV29-1|-
TGCAGCGTTTCCCAGGGAAACCTCGAAGCTTTCTTT
CSVSQGNLEAFF
>TRBJ1-5|TRBD1|TRBV6-1|many
TGTGCCAGCAGTGGGCAGTCCGGGACAGCTAGCAATCAGCCCCAGCATTTT
CASSGQSGTASNQPQHF
>TRBJ2-6|-|TRBV29-1|few
TGCAGCGTTGCCCTGGTGAGGTCTGGGGCCAACGTCCTGACTTTC
CSVALVRSGANVLTF
>TRBJ1-5|-|TRBV7-9|-
TGTGCCAGCAGCCACCGGGGAACGGACAATCAGCCCCAGCATTTT
CASSHRGTDNQPQHF
>TRBJ2-1|-|TRBV7-2|many
TGTGCCAGCAGCTTAACCCCAGGGGAAGTGTACAATGAGCAGTTCTTC
CASSLTPGEVYNEQFF
>TRBJ2-7|TRBD1|TRBV25-1|-
TGTGCCAGCAGTGAATCGTGGACAGGGAAATACGAGCAGTACTTC
CASSESWTGKYEQYF
>TRBJ1-6|-|TRBV27|few
TGTGCCAGCAGTCCTTCCGGCAGTTTCGATAATTCACCCCTCCACTTT
CASSPSGSFDNSPLHF
>TRBJ2-1|TRBD1|TRBV20-1|-
TGCAGTGCTAGAGATTTTGGGTCGGGGACAGACAATGAGCAGTTCTTC
CSARDFGSGTDNEQFF
>TRBJ2-1|TRBD2|TRBV5-6|-
TGTGCCAGCAGCTTTGAGGGACTAGCGGGGTCATCCTACAATGAGCAGTTCTTC
CASSFEGLAGSSYNEQFF